These T cell receptor beta chains were read from a single sample in a study of blood T cells in healthy people across ages. TCRdb fed the 5' RACE reads into MiXCR, producing one record per CDR3 protein. The sample holds about 1.6 million distinct CDR3 sequences, approximately 32% seen once. Sequenced sample: blood. These receptors all come from a woman aged 30 to 39 in good health. CDR3s include the opening cysteine and the closing phenylalanine or tryptophan. D genes are given only for firm matches. Part of the rows lack a size; the others show once, few, many or a class for expanded clones.

J | size | V | D | DNA | CDR3
TRBJ2-1 | - | TRBV28 | - | TGTGCCAGCAGTTTAAAGAATGTTGAGCAGTTCTTC | CASSLKNVEQFF
TRBJ2-3 | - | TRBV28 | - | TGTGCCAGCACCCGCGGCTGGGCAGGGTTAGATACGCAGTATTTT | CASTRGWAGLDTQYF
TRBJ1-6 | - | TRBV20-1 | - | TGCAGTGCTAGTTGGACAAATTCACCCCTCCACTTT | CSASWTNSPLHF
TRBJ2-5 | few | TRBV28 | - | TGTGCCAGCAGTTTAGTTCAGGATCTTCAAGAGACCCAGTACTTC | CASSLVQDLQETQYF
TRBJ2-7 | - | TRBV30 | - | TGTGCCTGGAGCCCACGGGCAGGAAACGAGCAGTACTTC | CAWSPRAGNEQYF
TRBJ2-3 | once | TRBV5-1 | TRBD2 | TGCGCCAGCAGCTCGATGCATAGCGGGGTTAGCACAGATGCGCAGTATTTT | CASSSMHSGVSTDAQYF
TRBJ2-7 | few | TRBV20-1 | TRBD2 | TGCAGTGCGGGGGGGGGAGTCGAGCAGTACTTC | CSAGGGVEQYF
TRBJ2-1 | many | TRBV6-2/TRBV6-3 | - | TGTGCCAGCAGTACTAAACGACTCACGGCCTACAATGAGCAGTTCTTC | CASSTKRLTAYNEQFF
TRBJ2-7 | - | TRBV27 | TRBD2 | TGTGCCAGCAGCCCTAGCGGGAGTGCCCACGAGCAGTACTTC | CASSPSGSAHEQYF
TRBJ2-5 | few | TRBV6-2/TRBV6-3 | TRBD2 | TGTGCCAGCAGTTACACTGTAGCGGGAGATCGTGAGACCCAGTACTTC | CASSYTVAGDRETQYF